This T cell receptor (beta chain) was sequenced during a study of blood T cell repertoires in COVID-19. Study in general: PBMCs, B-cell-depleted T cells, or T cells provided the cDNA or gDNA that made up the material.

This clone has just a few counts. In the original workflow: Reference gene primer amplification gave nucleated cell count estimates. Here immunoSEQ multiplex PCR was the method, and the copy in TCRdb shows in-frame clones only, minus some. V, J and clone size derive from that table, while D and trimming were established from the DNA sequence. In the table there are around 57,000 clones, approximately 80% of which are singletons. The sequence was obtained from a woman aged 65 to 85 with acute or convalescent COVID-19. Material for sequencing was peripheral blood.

Here the CDR3 DNA reads TGTGCCAGCAGCCAGTCTAAAGCGGGGGGGCCTGGATACAATGAGCAGTTCTTC. It specifies CASSQSKAGGPGYNEQFF. This chain links TRBV4-2 with TRBJ2-1; 10 bases align to TRBD2. The germline V gene has CDR1 LGHNA and CDR2 YNFKEQ. The CDR3 is made up of 18 amino acids. Trimming took 3 bases from V and 4 from J; bases not matched to a gene: 12.